This is a list of T cell receptor beta chains from one sample in a study of cytomegalovirus exposure and HLA in healthy donors. Only in-frame clones appear in the TCRdb table, and some are missing; sequencing was by immunoSEQ multiplex PCR. The table records over 150,000 clones, around 80% of them present only once. Specimen: PBMCs. These receptors were obtained from a man between 18 and 35 years old in good health and CMV-seropositive. Both conserved end residues are part of each CDR3. Some rows have no size entry. The others give once, few or many, or a class for an expanded clone.

size	J	V	CDR3
-	TRBJ2-5	TRBV5-1	CASSLSGETQYF
-	TRBJ1-2	TRBV6-5	CASSYSLDTRGYGYTF
-	TRBJ2-5	TRBV5-6	CASSLAVGGGQETQYF
-	TRBJ1-2	TRBV2	CASSEALGTGPTRTF
-	TRBJ2-1	TRBV12-5	CASGLPLAYTYNEQFF
once	TRBJ2-7	TRBV6-1	CASRSPDRSSYEQYF
-	TRBJ1-2	TRBV7-9	CASSRGGSLDYGYTF
-	-	TRBV18	CASSRAGVTNYEQYF
-	TRBJ1-2	TRBV5-4	CASSSGQGDGYTF
-	TRBJ2-7	TRBV15	CATSRDRGRHEQYF
-	TRBJ1-1	TRBV6-1	CASSEVGRGAFF
few	TRBJ1-1	TRBV2	CASSAVAATEAFF
-	TRBJ1-1	TRBV6-6	CASSPTGEQAFF
-	TRBJ2-5	TRBV5-4	CASSGGTRGGDQYF
few	TRBJ2-5	TRBV10-1	CASSEEVFSPQYF
-	TRBJ2-7	TRBV2	CASSGSGEQYF
-	TRBJ2-1	TRBV11-2	CASSLGGLSSGPYNEQFF
few	TRBJ2-3	TRBV5-1	CASSVLAGPDTQYF
-	TRBJ2-1	TRBV7-9	CASSLYPGMGWGSYNEQFF
-	TRBJ2-2	TRBV5-1	CASSLVIWTVNFLNTGELFF
-	TRBJ2-3	TRBV5-1	CASSPGQGPTDTQYF
once	TRBJ2-1	TRBV4-3	CASSQDAGGSNEQFF
-	TRBJ1-1	TRBV19	CASSKEDRPNTEAFF
-	TRBJ2-7	TRBV29-1	CSGGTGTNEQYF
-	TRBJ1-1	TRBV15	CATSRDNRAWAEAFF
-	TRBJ1-2	TRBV19	CASSINGPYGYTF
-	TRBJ2-1	TRBV7-2	CASSLVGGGSYNEQFF
-	TRBJ1-6	TRBV16	CASSPQAPGQGGGSPLHF
-	TRBJ2-7	TRBV18	CASSPGQSYEQYF